These 25 T cell receptor beta chains originate from one sample sequenced in a study of blood T cell repertoires in COVID-19 (dated by TCRdb to about 2020). The receptor library was made with the immunoSEQ multiplex PCR assay. Sourced from immuneACCESS, this table was stored by TCRdb with only in-frame sequences that have V and J called. A share of the clones is absent; for the studies checked, an unresolved V gene accounts for under half, and the remainder has no known explanation. The sample records fewer than 350,000 clones, 85% to 90% of which are singletons. The ten largest clones add up to about 4.2% of the sample. The specimen was peripheral blood. The receptors were sampled from a man aged 40-49 years with acute or convalescent COVID-19.

This rearrangement joins TRBV6-5 to TRBJ2-3, with D tentatively TRBD2 (5 bases). The germline gives CDR1 MNHEY, CDR2 SVGAGI. The CDR3 length is 13 residues. V was pared by 8 bases and J by 2 bases, with 11 bases between. CDR3 protein: CASGRAHTDTQYF. CDR3 coding DNA: TGTGCCAGCGGGCGGGCCCACACAGATACGCAGTATTTT.

The CDR3 sequence is CASSLDAETLDYEQYF. CDR3 DNA: TGTGCCAGCAGCTTAGATGCCGAGACTTTGGATTACGAGCAGTACTTC. V and J are TRBV11-2 and TRBJ2-7; D uncertain. The CDR3 runs to 16 residues. Germline V CDR1 and CDR2: SGHAT, FQNNGV. Trimming removed 0 bases from V and 4 bases from J, with 16 bases in between.

This chain connects TRBV6-2 or TRBV6-3 to TRBJ1-5, with D possibly being TRBD1 (5 bases). The CDR3 has 14 amino acids. Trimming took 0 bases from V and 6 from J, leaving 9 bases between them. Germline values: CDR1 MNHEY, CDR2 SVGEGT. The CDR3 here is CASSYSGVAQPQHF. Here the CDR3 DNA reads TGTGCCAGCAGTTACTCAGGGGTGGCTCAGCCCCAGCATTTT.

V and J are TRBV5-1 and TRBJ2-7; D ambiguous. The germline V gene encodes CDR1 SGHRS and CDR2 YFSETQ. Between the trimmed V and J ends, which lost 2 bases and 1 base, there was a span of 16 bases. The CDR3 has 16 residues. CDR3 region: CASSFRVGTNSYEQYF. The CDR3 region has the DNA TGCGCCAGCAGCTTTCGTGTCGGAACTAATTCCTACGAGCAGTACTTC. Variable domain in full (rest from reference TRBV5-1 and TRBJ2-7): KAGVTQTPRYLIKTRGQQVTLSCSPISGHRSVSWYQQTPGQGLQFLFEYFSETQRNKGNFPGRFSGRQFSNSRSEMNVSTLELGDSALYLCASSFRVGTNSYEQYFGPGTRLTVT.

This chain connects TRBV27 to TRBJ2-2, with D uncertain. Between the trimmed V and J ends, which lost 3 bases and 8 bases, there was a span of 7 bases. This CDR3 comprises 12 residues. CDR1 is MNHEY and CDR2 is SMNVEV in the germline V gene (reference sequence). The chain's CDR3 is CASSFPEGELFF. In DNA, the CDR3 is TGTGCCAGCAGTTTCCCCGAGGGGGAGCTGTTTTTT.

The chain has TRBV5-6 and TRBJ2-7; D might be TRBD2 (7 bases). The CDR3 has 19 residues. Per the germline V gene, CDR1 is SGHDT and CDR2 is YYEEEE. Trimming cost V 4 bases and J 2 bases, with 28 bases left between them. The CDR3: CASSGVIPGAREGAYEQYF. CDR3 in DNA: TGTGCCAGCAGCGGAGTTATACCGGGGGCTAGGGAGGGGGCCTACGAGCAGTACTTC.

This chain connects TRBV7-2 to TRBJ2-7; 8 bases match TRBD1. The V gene end was trimmed by 5 bases and the J gene end by 4 bases; junction bases not matched to a gene: 7. CDR3 length: 14 residues. Germline CDR1 and CDR2: SGHTA and FQGNSA. CDR3 nucleotides: TGTGCCAGCAGCCTTAGACAGGGGCGTTACGAGCAGTACTTC. It is translated as CASSLRQGRYEQYF. The variable domain in full, with the rest retrieved from reference TRBV7-2 and TRBJ2-7, is GAGVSQSPSNKVTEKGKDVELRCDPISGHTALYWYRQSLGQGLEFLIYFQGNSAPDKSGLPSDRFSAERTGGSVSTLTIQRTQQEDSAVYLCASSLRQGRYEQYFGPGTRLTVT.

The rearrangement links TRBV5-1 to TRBJ2-1, with 8 bases matching TRBD1. Trimming cost V 7 bases and J 0 bases; bases outside gene matches: 6. There are 15 residues in the CDR3. CDR1 and CDR2 from the germline V gene are SGHRS and YFSETQ. As DNA, the CDR3 is TGCGCCAGCGGAACCGGGACAGGCTCCTACAATGAGCAGTTCTTC. Translating it yields CASGTGTGSYNEQFF.

The chain has TRBV30 and TRBJ1-2; D call uncertain. This CDR3 has 14 residues. Looked up from germline, CDR1 is GTSNPN and CDR2 is SVGIG (reference sequence). Between the trimmed V and J ends, which lost 0 bases and 5 bases, there was a span of 13 bases. Here the CDR3 reads CAWSVNEGKYGYTF. CDR3 in DNA: TGTGCCTGGAGTGTAAACGAGGGCAAATATGGCTACACCTTC. The full variable domain, completed using reference TRBV30 and TRBJ1-2, is SQTIHQWPATLVQPVGSPLSLECTVEGTSNPNLYWYRQAAGRGLQLLFYSVGIGQISSEVPQNLSASRPQDRQFILSSKKLLLSDSGFYLCAWSVNEGKYGYTFGSGTRLTVV.

V gene TRBV4-1 combines with J gene TRBJ1-1; tentatively, D is TRBD1 (5 bases). V was trimmed by 1 base and J by 3 bases, leaving 6 bases between them. The CDR3 length is 13 residues. From germline, CDR1 is MGHRA and CDR2 YSYEKL. Here the CDR3 reads CASSQVGDTEAFF. The CDR3 DNA reads TGCGCCAGCAGCCAAGTAGGGGACACTGAAGCTTTCTTT.

The chain carries TRBV6-1 and TRBJ1-2; TRBD1 aligns across 11 bases. From germline, CDR1 is MNHNS and CDR2 SASEGT. Losses at the gene ends were 6 bases for V and 7 bases for J; bases not matched to a gene: 19. The CDR3 sequence is 18 residues long. This chain's CDR3 is CASRESDGTGGGIAGYTF. The CDR3 nucleotides are TGTGCCAGCAGGGAATCAGACGGGACAGGGGGTGGTATCGCTGGCTACACCTTC.

This clone was observed a single time. J is TRBJ1-1 and V is TRBV15; a possible D gene is TRBD1 (6 bases). V was clipped by 0 bases and J by 0 bases, with 14 bases between them. In germline, CDR1 is LNHNV, CDR2 YYDKDF (reference sequence). This CDR3 is 17 amino acids long. The CDR3 is CATSRDRSRTVNTEAFF. The CDR3 DNA sequence: TGTGCCACCAGCAGAGATAGGTCAAGGACAGTGAACACTGAAGCTTTCTTT.

This rearrangement joins TRBV3-1 (or the pseudogene TRBV3-2) to TRBJ2-7; 8 bases map to TRBD1. V lost 1 base to trimming and J lost 3 bases; unmatched junction nucleotides: 5. The CDR3 is made up of 15 amino acids. CDR1 is LGHDT and CDR2 is YNNKEL in the germline V gene (reference sequence). The CDR3 bases are TGTGCCAGCAGCCAAGGGACAGGGAGAGGCTACGAGCAGTACTTC. Its translation is CASSQGTGRGYEQYF.

The rearrangement links TRBV12-5 to TRBJ2-1; D gene ambiguous. This CDR3 region has 14 residues. Germline assignment: CDR1 LGHNT and CDR2 FRNRAP. V was trimmed by 1 base and J by 10 bases, leaving 14 bases between them. The CDR3 spells CASGLGKVQSEQFF. In nucleotides, the CDR3 is TGTGCTAGTGGTTTGGGCAAGGTACAGAGCGAGCAGTTCTTC.

Regarding this clone: Other DNA sequences in the sample encode the same CDR3. This chain joins TRBV5-1 and TRBJ1-1, with D hard to call. Deletions cut 5 bases from V and 3 bases from J, with 11 bases between. The germline gives CDR1 SGHRS, CDR2 YFSETQ. The CDR3 consists of 13 residues. The CDR3 DNA reads TGCGCCAGCAGTTCGTTGGCGGACACTGAAGCTTTCTTT. This translates into CASSSLADTEAFF. Variable domain in full (rest from reference TRBV5-1 and TRBJ1-1): KAGVTQTPRYLIKTRGQQVTLSCSPISGHRSVSWYQQTPGQGLQFLFEYFSETQRNKGNFPGRFSGRQFSNSRSEMNVSTLELGDSALYLCASSSLADTEAFFGQGTRLTVV.

This chain uses TRBV15 with TRBJ2-7; no firm D call. The germline V and J ends were trimmed by 1 base and 2 bases, with 9 bases remaining between them. The CDR3 extends over 14 amino acids. Germline V CDR1 and CDR2: LNHNV, YYDKDF (reference sequence). The CDR3 nucleotides read TGTGCCACCAGCAGAGGGGCTCCGCCCTACGAGCAGTACTTC. Translating gives CATSRGAPPYEQYF.

The V gene is TRBV5-4, the J gene TRBJ1-2; 8 nucleotides line up with TRBD1. Per the germline V gene, CDR1 is SGHNT and CDR2 is YYREEE (reference sequence). This CDR3 region has 14 residues. V shed 0 bases and J 4 bases; nucleotides not matched to a gene: 2. CDR3: CASSLDQGAYGYTF. Written as DNA, the CDR3 is TGTGCCAGCAGCTTGGATCAGGGGGCCTATGGCTACACCTTC.

V and J are TRBV9 and TRBJ2-3, with D tentatively TRBD1 (6 bases). Deletions cut 4 bases from V and 3 bases from J, with 18 bases between. The germline CDR1 and CDR2 sequences are SGDLS and YYNGEE. This CDR3 contains 16 residues. The CDR3 DNA reads TGTGCCAGCAGCTCCCAGGGGTTCACCGGGACAGATACGCAGTATTTT. Translated: CASSSQGFTGTDTQYF.

This clone turned up a few times. The V gene is TRBV6-5, the J gene TRBJ1-2; perhaps TRBD1 as D (6 bases). V was trimmed by 5 bases and J by 8 bases, leaving 15 bases between them. The germline gives CDR1 MNHEY, CDR2 SVGAGI. The CDR3 consists of 13 residues. The CDR3 DNA is TGTGCCAGCAGTCCGCCCCAGGGGCACGGCTACACCTTC. Protein sequence: CASSPPQGHGYTF.

The chain employs TRBV11-2 and TRBJ1-1; D remains ambiguous. Trimming stripped 5 bases from V and 5 bases from J, with 12 bases between. The CDR3 is 13 amino acids. The germline V gene encodes CDR1 SGHAT and CDR2 FQNNGV. CDR3: CASSGGIRTEAFF. CDR3 bases: TGTGCCAGCAGCGGCGGGATACGGACTGAAGCTTTCTTT. Full variable domain (remainder filled in from reference TRBV11-2 and TRBJ1-1): EAGVAQSPRYKIIEKRQSVAFWCNPISGHATLYWYQQILGQGPKLLIQFQNNGVVDDSQLPKDRFSAERLKGVDSTLKIQPAKLEDSAVYLCASSGGIRTEAFFGQGTRLTVV.

The rearrangement joins TRBV7-9 to TRBJ1-4; D gene ambiguous. Trimming stripped 10 bases from V and 0 bases from J, with 6 bases between. The CDR3 consists of 12 residues. Per germline, CDR1 SEHNR and CDR2 FQNEAQ (reference sequence). In DNA form, the CDR3 reads TGTGCCACCCGGGCAACTAATGAAAAACTGTTTTTT. It encodes CATRATNEKLFF.

The rearrangement links TRBV4-1 to TRBJ1-2; D is unclear. Germline values: CDR1 MGHRA, CDR2 YSYEKL. The CDR3 is made up of 13 amino acids. Trimming pared 0 bases from V and 2 bases from J, leaving 4 bases between. The CDR3 sequence is CASSQDRNYGYTF. CDR3 coding DNA: TGCGCCAGCAGCCAAGACAGAAACTATGGCTACACCTTC.

This sequence joins TRBV7-2 and TRBJ2-7; a weak D match, TRBD2 (6 bases). Germline CDR1 reads SGHTA; CDR2 reads FQGNSA. V shed 2 bases and J shed 1 base, with 12 bases lying between them. The CDR3 consists of 15 residues. The CDR3 spells CASSLRAGLSYEQYF. In nucleotides, the CDR3 is TGTGCCAGCAGCTTAAGAGCGGGCCTTTCCTACGAGCAGTACTTC.

V gene TRBV5-1 combines with J gene TRBJ1-2, with 7 bases lining up with TRBD1. Trimming at V came to 0 bases and at J to 7 bases, leaving 3 bases not matched to a gene. The CDR3 length is 13 residues. CDR1 and CDR2 (germline): SGHRS, YFSETQ. As DNA, the CDR3 is TGCGCCAGCAGCTTGGGGGACAGTAGTGGCTACACCTTC. Translation gives CASSLGDSSGYTF.

This clone was counted a single time. CDR3 in amino acids: CASGPDRGRRVAYGYTF. The DNA for the CDR3 is TGTGCCAGCGGCCCTGACAGGGGGCGCCGGGTGGCTTATGGCTACACCTTC. The chain recombines TRBV7-3 with TRBJ1-2; 10 bases align to TRBD1. The CDR3 totals 17 residues. Germline V CDR1 and CDR2: SGHTA, FQGTGA. V was pared by 8 bases and J by 5 bases, with 17 bases of the junction left unmatched.